These 5 T cell receptor beta chains came from one sample sequenced in a study of T cells after yellow fever vaccination. MiXCR, run by TCRdb on the 5' RACE reads, gives a single entry per CDR3 protein. The sample consists of 50,000 or so distinct CDR3 sequences, 6% to 8.5% of them appearing once. Source: CD8+ T cells not binding an NS4B(214-222) dextramer, sorted from PBMCs, taken roughly 45 days after the first yellow fever vaccination. The receptor source for this set is a man aged 18-30 years who received the YFV17D yellow fever vaccine.

There are a few counts of this clonotype. The chain recombines TRBV2 with TRBJ2-3; 10 bases fit TRBD2. The junction had 6 bases not matched to a gene; V was cut back by 2 bases and J by 4 bases. Germline CDR1 reads SNHLY; CDR2 reads FYNNEI. The CDR3 totals 16 residues. This chain's CDR3 is CASSESLAGVPDTQYF. The CDR3 coding sequence is TGTGCCAGCAGTGAATCCCTAGCGGGGGTGCCAGATACGCAGTATTTT.

The rearrangement uses TRBV27 and TRBJ2-2; unclear D gene. V dropped 8 bases and J dropped 3 bases, with 7 bases sitting between them. The germline CDR1 and CDR2 sequences are MNHEY and SMNVEV (reference sequence). The CDR3 has 12 amino acids. This CDR3 reads CASDGYTGELFF. For the CDR3, the DNA is TGTGCCAGCGACGGTTACACCGGGGAGCTGTTTTTT.

This clonotype was detected ten times or more. The chain recombines TRBV19 with TRBJ2-7, with D unresolved. This CDR3 is built from 16 residues. The V gene's germline CDR1 is LNHDA and CDR2 SQIVND (reference sequence). Trimming took off 3 bases at V and 7 bases at J, with 22 bases between the two ends. The DNA of the CDR3 is TGTGCCAGTAGTATTGTCCGGTCCTTCATCAACGGGGAGCAGTACTTC. It translates to CASSIVRSFINGEQYF.

This clonotype was seen at least ten times. This chain's CDR3 is CASSPGQGTYEQYF. The CDR3 DNA follows: TGTGCCAGCAGTCCTGGACAGGGTACCTACGAGCAGTACTTC. The J gene is TRBJ2-7, the V gene TRBV6-5; 8 positions match TRBD1. The junction had 5 bases not matched to a gene; V was cut back by 5 bases and J by 2 bases. The germline CDR1 and CDR2 sequences are MNHEY and SVGAGI. This CDR3 has 14 amino acids.

This clonotype was seen at least ten times. This chain uses TRBV4-2 with TRBJ2-5, with 9 bases aligning to TRBD2. Germline V gene sequence: CDR1 LGHNA, CDR2 YNFKEQ. The CDR3 has 16 residues. Trimming cost V 4 bases and J 1 base; bases outside gene matches: 7. The chain's CDR3 is CASSPYSRGGQETQYF. CDR3 nucleotide sequence: TGTGCCAGCAGCCCCTACTCGCGGGGGGGCCAAGAGACCCAGTACTTC.